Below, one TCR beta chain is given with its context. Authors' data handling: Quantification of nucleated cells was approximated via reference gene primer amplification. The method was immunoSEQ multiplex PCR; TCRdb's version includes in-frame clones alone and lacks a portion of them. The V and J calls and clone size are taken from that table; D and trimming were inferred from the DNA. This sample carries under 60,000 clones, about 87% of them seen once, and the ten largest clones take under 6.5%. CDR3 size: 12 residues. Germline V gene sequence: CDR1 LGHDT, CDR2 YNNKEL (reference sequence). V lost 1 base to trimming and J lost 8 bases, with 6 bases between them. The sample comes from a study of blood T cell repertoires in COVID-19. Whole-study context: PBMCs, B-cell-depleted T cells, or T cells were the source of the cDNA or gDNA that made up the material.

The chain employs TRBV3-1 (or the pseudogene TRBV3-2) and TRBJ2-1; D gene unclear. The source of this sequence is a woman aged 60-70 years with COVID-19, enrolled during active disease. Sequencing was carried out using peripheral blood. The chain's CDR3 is CASSQVRYEQFF. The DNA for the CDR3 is TGTGCCAGCAGCCAAGTCAGATATGAGCAGTTCTTC.